What follows is one TCR beta chain and its context. Its antigen is unknown. This record belongs to a study of shared clonotypes between healthy human individuals. Findings and caveats of the study: Richness estimates generally favored naive over memory subsets.

The data were produced by immunoSEQ multiplex PCR, yet TCRdb's version contains in-frame clones alone and is incomplete. The sample has some 1.4 million clones, around 95% seen once; the top ten hold about 1.2%. CDR3 length: 15 amino acids. V lost 1 base to trimming and J lost 8 bases, with 15 bases between them. Germline assignment: CDR1 SSHAT and CDR2 FNYEAQ (reference sequence). The receptor comes from a man in his thirties or forties in good health. The rearrangement joins TRBV7-7 to TRBJ2-1; D is possibly TRBD1 (6 bases). Sequencing was performed on naive CD4+ T cells sorted from blood. Subset indicated: CD45RA+ positively selected. The CDR3 loop reads CASSLGQGLRYEQFF. The CDR3 DNA follows: TGTGCCAGCAGCTTAGGGCAGGGGCTCAGGTATGAGCAGTTCTTC.